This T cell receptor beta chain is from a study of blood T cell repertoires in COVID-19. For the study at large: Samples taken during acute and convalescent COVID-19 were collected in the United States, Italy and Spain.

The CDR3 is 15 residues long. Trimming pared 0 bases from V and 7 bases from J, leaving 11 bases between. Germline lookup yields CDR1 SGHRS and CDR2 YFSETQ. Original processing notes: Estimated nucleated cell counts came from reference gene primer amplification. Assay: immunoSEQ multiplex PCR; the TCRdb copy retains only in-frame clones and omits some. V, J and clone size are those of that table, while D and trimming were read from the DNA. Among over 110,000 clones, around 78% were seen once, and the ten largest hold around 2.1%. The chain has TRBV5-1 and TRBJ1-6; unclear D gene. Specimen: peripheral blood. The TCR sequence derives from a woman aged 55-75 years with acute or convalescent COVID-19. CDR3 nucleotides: TGCGCCAGCAGCTTGGGAGAGGGTAGGAATTCACCCCTCCACTTT. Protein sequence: CASSLGEGRNSPLHF.